The T cell receptor beta chain under discussion was sequenced for a study of PD-L1 blockade in urothelial cancer. Study-wide context: Analyzed time points were 3 weeks (second dose) and 6 weeks after therapy began.

The CDR3 is made up of 14 amino acids. V was clipped by 2 bases and J by 0 bases, with 7 bases between them. Germline V CDR1 and CDR2: WNHNN, SYGVQD (reference sequence). Comments on this clone: Its cognate antigen is unknown.

The time point here: peripheral blood 6 weeks after treatment start. The study's findings and limits: Lower pretreatment blood TCR clonality, under the median, predicted better survival, researchers reported.

The repertoire was sequenced with immunoSEQ multiplex PCR; TCRdb's copy has only in-frame clones and lacks some. The sample has about 51,000 clones, 70% to 90% seen once. The chain uses TRBV10-1 and TRBJ1-1, with D uncertain. The sample in question was PBMCs, obtained around atezolizumab (anti-PD-L1) treatment. The clonotype was recovered from a man aged 60-69 years with urothelial cancer. CDR3 in amino acids: CASSEDTLNTEAFF. The CDR3 DNA reads TGCGCCAGCAGTGAGGACACTTTGAACACTGAAGCTTTCTTT.